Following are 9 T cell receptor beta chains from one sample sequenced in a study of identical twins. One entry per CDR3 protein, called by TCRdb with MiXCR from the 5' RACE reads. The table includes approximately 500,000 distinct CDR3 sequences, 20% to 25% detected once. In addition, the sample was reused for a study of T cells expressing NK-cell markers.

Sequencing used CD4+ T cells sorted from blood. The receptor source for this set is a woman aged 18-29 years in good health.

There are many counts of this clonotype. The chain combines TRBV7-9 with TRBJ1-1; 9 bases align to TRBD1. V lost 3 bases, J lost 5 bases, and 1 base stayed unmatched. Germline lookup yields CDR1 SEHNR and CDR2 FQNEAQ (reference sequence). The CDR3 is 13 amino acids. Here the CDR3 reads CASSFDRGTEAFF. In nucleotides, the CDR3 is TGTGCCAGCAGCTTCGACAGGGGGACTGAAGCTTTCTTT. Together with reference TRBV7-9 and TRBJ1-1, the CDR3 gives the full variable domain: DTGVSQNPRHKITKRGQNVTFRCDPISEHNRLYWYRQTLGQGPEFLTYFQNEAQLEKSRLLSDRFSAERPKGSFSTLEIQRTEQGDSAMYLCASSFDRGTEAFFGQGTRLTVV.

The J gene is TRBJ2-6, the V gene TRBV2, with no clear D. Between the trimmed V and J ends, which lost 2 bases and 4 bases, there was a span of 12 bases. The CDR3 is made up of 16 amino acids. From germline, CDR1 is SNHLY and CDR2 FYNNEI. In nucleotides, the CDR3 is TGTGCCAGCAGTGAAAGTTTTTCGGCCGGGGCCAACGTCCTGACTTTC. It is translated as CASSESFSAGANVLTF.

The CDR3 loop reads CASSQTNEQYF. CDR3 DNA: TGTGCCAGCAGTCAGACAAACGAGCAGTACTTC. The chain recombines TRBV7-2 with TRBJ2-7; D is undetermined. Trimming shortened V by 6 bases and J by 5 bases, and 8 bases separated the two germline ends. From germline, CDR1 is SGHTA and CDR2 FQGNSA. The CDR3 loop spans 11 amino acids.

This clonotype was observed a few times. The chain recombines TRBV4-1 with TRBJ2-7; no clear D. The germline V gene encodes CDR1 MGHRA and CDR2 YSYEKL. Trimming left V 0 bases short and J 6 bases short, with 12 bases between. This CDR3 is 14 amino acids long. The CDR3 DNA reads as TGCGCCAGCAGCCAAGATTGGGCTAAGGTCGAGCAGTACTTC. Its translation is CASSQDWAKVEQYF.

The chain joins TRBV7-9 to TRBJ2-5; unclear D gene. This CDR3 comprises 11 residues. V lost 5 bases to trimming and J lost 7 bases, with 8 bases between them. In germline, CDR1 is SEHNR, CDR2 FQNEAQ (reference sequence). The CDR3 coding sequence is TGTGCCAGCAGCGCCCCTTCGACCCAGTACTTC. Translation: CASSAPSTQYF.

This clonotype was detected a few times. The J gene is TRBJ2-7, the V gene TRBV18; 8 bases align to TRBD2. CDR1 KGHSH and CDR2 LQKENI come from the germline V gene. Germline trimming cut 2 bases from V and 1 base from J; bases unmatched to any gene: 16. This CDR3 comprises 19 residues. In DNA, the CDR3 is TGTGCCAGCTCACCAGCTGTGGGAACGGGACTAGGGGCGTCCTACGAGCAGTACTTC. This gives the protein CASSPAVGTGLGASYEQYF.

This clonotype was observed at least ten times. CDR3 sequence (DNA): TGTGCCAGCAGCATCCGGTACGAGCAGTACTTC. Protein: CASSIRYEQYF. The V call is TRBV12-3 or TRBV12-4, the J call TRBJ2-7; D is undetermined. V lost 6 bases to trimming and J lost 4 bases, with 7 bases between them. This CDR3 region has 11 residues.

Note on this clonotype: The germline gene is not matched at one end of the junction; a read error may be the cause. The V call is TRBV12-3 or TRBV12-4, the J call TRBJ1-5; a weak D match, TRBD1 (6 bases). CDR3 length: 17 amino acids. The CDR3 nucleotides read TGTGCCAGCAGGACTCGGGACAAGGAGCCCCCTAATCGGCCCCAGCATTTT. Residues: CASRTRDKEPPNRPQHF.

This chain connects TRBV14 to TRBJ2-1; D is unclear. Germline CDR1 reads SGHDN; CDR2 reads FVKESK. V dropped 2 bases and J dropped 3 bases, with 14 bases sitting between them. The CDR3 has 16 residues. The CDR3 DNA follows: TGTGCCAGCAGCCAATCAGTGAGTCTCTTCTACAATGAGCAGTTCTTC. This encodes CASSQSVSLFYNEQFF.